In this sample, the clone carrying this T cell receptor (beta chain) turned up once. Its antigen is unidentified. The authors' processing: ImmunoSEQ gave junction-only sequences without quality scores, so filtering differed. The method was immunoSEQ multiplex PCR; TCRdb's version includes in-frame clones alone and lacks a portion of them. V and J calls and clone size are given by that table; D and trimming were obtained from the DNA. Of over 850,000 clones listed, around 78% are singletons. These data come from a study of shared clonotypes between healthy human individuals. Turning to the study itself: CD8 memory received one plate per donor, CD8 naive two, CD4 memory three and CD4 naive three. Notes on the study in general: Lower generation probabilities were found for non-shared clonotypes than for those shared by all four donors.

The CDR3 is 17 amino acids. V was cut by 0 bases and J by 7 bases, with 18 bases left in between. Per the germline V gene, CDR1 is MGHRA and CDR2 is YSYEKL. The sample was memory CD4+ T cells from PBMCs. Documented subset: CD45RA-negative fraction. The receptor's source is a man aged 18 to 29 in good health. Some clones in this sample may be carry-over from other donors' samples. The J gene is TRBJ1-4, the V gene TRBV4-1; no clear D gene. The CDR3 nucleotides are TGCGCCAGCAGCCAAGAGGAAGGTAGGAGGAGGACTGAAAAACTGTTTTTT. Its protein product is CASSQEEGRRRTEKLFF.